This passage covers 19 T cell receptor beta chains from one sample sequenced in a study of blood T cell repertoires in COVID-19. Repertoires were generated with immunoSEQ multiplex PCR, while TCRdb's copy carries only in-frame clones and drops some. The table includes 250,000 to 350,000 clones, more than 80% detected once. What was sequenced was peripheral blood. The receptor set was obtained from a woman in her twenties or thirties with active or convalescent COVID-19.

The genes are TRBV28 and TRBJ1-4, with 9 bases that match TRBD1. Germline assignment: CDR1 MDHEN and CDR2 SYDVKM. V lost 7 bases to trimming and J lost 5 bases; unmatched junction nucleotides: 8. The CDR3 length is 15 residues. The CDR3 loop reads CASTPTGTGNEKLFF. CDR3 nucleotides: TGTGCCAGCACTCCAACCGGGACAGGGAATGAAAAACTGTTTTTT.

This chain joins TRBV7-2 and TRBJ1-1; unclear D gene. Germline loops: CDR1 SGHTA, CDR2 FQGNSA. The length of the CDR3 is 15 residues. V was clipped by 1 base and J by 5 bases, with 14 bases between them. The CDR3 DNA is TGTGCCAGCAGCTTAGATGGAGTCGTGGGTACTGAAGCTTTCTTT. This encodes CASSLDGVVGTEAFF.

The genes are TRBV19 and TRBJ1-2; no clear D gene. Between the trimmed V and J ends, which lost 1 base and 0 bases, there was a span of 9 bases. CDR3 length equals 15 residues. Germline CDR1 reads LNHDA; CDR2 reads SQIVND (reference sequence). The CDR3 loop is CASSIVGLANYGYTF. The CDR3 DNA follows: TGTGCCAGTAGTATAGTAGGCCTAGCTAACTATGGCTACACCTTC.

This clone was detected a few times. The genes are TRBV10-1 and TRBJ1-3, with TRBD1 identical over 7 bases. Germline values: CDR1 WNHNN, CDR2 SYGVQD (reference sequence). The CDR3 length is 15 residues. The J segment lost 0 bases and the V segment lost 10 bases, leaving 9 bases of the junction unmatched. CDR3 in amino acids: CATSNRGSSGNTIYF. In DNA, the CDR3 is TGCGCCACCTCCAACAGGGGAAGCTCTGGAAACACCATATATTTT.

The CDR3 DNA reads TGTGCCAGCAGTGTTGCCAGGAACAATCAGCCCCAGCATTTT. Protein: CASSVARNNQPQHF. The chain carries TRBV2 and TRBJ1-5; D remains unclear. The germline V and J ends were trimmed by 4 bases and 3 bases, with 10 bases remaining between them. This CDR3 contains 14 residues. CDR1 and CDR2 from the germline V gene are SNHLY and FYNNEI.

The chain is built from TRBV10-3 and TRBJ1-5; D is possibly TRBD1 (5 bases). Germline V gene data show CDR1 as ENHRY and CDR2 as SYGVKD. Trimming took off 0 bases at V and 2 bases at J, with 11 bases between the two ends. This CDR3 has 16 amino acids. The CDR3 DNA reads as TGTGCCATCAGTGAGTCAACGGCCAGGGGCAATCAGCCCCAGCATTTT. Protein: CAISESTARGNQPQHF.

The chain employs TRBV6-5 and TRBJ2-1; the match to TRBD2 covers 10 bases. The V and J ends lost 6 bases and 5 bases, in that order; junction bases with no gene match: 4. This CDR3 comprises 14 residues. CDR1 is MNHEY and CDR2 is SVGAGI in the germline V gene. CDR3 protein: CASRIAGGNNEQFF. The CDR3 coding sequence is TGTGCCAGCAGGATAGCGGGGGGTAACAATGAGCAGTTCTTC.

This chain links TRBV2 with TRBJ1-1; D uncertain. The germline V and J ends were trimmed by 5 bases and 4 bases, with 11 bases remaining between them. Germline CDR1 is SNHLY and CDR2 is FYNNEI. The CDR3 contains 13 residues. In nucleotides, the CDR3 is TGTGCCAGCAGTTCGGAGGGTGTCACTGAAGCTTTCTTT. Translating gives CASSSEGVTEAFF.

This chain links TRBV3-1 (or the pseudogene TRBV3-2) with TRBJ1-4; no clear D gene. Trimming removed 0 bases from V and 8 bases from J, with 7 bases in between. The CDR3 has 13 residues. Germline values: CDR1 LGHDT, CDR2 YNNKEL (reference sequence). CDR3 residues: CASSQENPEKLFF. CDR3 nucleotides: TGTGCCAGCAGCCAAGAAAATCCGGAAAAACTGTTTTTT.

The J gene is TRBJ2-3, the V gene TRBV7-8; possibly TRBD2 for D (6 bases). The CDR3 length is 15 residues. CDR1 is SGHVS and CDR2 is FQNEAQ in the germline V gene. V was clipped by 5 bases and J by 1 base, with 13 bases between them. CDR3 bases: TGTGCCAGCAGCCGTCGGGGGATCGGCACAGATACGCAGTATTTT. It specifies CASSRRGIGTDTQYF.

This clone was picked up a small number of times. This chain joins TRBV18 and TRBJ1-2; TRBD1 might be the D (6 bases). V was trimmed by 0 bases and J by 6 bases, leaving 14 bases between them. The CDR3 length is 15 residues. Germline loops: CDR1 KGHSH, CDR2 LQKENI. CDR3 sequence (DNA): TGTGCCAGCTCACCACCCCCACGGGGGGCCGATGGCTACACCTTC. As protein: CASSPPPRGADGYTF.

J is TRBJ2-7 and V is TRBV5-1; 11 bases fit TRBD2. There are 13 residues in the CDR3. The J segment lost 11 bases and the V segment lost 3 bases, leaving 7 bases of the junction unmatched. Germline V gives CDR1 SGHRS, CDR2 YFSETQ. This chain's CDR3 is CASSSVTSGEEYF. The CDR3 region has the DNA TGCGCCAGCAGCTCTGTGACTAGCGGGGAGGAGTACTTC. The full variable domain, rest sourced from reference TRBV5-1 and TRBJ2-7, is KAGVTQTPRYLIKTRGQQVTLSCSPISGHRSVSWYQQTPGQGLQFLFEYFSETQRNKGNFPGRFSGRQFSNSRSEMNVSTLELGDSALYLCASSSVTSGEEYFGPGTRLTVT.

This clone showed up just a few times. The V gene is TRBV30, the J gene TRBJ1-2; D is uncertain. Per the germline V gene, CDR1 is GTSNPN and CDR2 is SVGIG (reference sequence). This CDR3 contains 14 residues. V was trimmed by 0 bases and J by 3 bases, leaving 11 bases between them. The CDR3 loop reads CAWSVYGRDYGYTF. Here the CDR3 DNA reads TGTGCCTGGAGTGTATACGGTCGGGACTATGGCTACACCTTC.

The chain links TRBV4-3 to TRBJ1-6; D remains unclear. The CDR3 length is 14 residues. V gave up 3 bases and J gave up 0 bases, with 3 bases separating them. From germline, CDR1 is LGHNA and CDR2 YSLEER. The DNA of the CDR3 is TGCGCCAGCAGCCACAGCTCCTATAATTCACCCCTCCACTTT. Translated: CASSHSSYNSPLHF.

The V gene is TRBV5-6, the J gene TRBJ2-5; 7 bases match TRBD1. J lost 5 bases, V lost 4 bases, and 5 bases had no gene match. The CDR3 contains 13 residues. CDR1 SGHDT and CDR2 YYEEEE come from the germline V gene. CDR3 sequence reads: CASSQTGVETQYF. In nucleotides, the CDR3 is TGTGCCAGCAGCCAAACAGGGGTGGAGACCCAGTACTTC.

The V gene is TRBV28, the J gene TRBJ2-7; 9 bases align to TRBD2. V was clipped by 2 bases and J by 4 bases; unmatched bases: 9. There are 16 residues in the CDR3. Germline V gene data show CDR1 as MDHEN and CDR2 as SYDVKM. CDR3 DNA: TGTGCCAGCAGTTTAGTGGCTGGGCGGGGGGGGTACGAGCAGTACTTC. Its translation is CASSLVAGRGGYEQYF.

As DNA, the CDR3 is TGTGCCAGCAGTTCAGGGGGTGCTGGGGCCAACGTCCTGACTTTC. The encoded protein is CASSSGGAGANVLTF. This rearrangement joins TRBV6-2 or TRBV6-3 to TRBJ2-6, with TRBD1 matching 7 bases. This CDR3 is built from 15 residues. The V gene end was trimmed by 4 bases and the J gene end by 2 bases; junction bases not matched to a gene: 2. CDR1 MNHEY and CDR2 SVGEGT come from the germline V gene.

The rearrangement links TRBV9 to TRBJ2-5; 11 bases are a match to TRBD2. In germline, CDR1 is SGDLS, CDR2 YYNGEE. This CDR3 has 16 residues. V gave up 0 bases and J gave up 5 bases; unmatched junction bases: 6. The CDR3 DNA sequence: TGTGCCAGCAGCGTAGCTAGCGGGGGGCTGGGGGAGACCCAGTACTTC. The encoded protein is CASSVASGGLGETQYF.

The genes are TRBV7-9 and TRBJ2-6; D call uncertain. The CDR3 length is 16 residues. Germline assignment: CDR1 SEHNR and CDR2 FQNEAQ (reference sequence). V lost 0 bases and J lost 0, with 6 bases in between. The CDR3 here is CASSLALSSGANVLTF. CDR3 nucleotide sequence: TGTGCCAGCAGCTTAGCCTTGAGCTCTGGGGCCAACGTCCTGACTTTC.